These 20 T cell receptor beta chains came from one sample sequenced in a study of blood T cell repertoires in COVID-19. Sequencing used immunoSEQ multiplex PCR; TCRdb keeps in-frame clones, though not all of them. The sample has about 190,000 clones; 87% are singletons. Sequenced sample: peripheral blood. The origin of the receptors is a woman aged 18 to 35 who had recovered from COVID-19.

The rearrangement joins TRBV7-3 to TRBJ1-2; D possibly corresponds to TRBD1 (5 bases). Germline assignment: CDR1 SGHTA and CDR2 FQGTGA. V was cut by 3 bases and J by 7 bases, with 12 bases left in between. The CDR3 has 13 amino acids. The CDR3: CASSFSGMSGYTF. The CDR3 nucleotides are TGTGCCAGCAGCTTCTCAGGGATGTCTGGCTACACCTTC.

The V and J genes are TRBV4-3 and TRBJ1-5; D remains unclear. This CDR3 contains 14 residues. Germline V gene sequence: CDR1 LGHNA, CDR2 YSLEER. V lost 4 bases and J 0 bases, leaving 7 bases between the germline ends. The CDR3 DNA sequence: TGCGCCAGCAGCCTTGAGGGTAGCAATCAGCCCCAGCATTTT. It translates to CASSLEGSNQPQHF.

CDR3 residues: CASARGISSGANVLTF. The CDR3 coding sequence is TGTGCCAGTGCCCGGGGGATTAGCTCTGGGGCCAACGTCCTGACTTTC. The V call is TRBV19, the J call TRBJ2-6; a weak D match, TRBD2 (6 bases). V was trimmed by 8 bases and J by 0 bases, leaving 14 bases between them. The CDR3 spans 16 residues. Germline loops: CDR1 LNHDA, CDR2 SQIVND (reference sequence).

The CDR3 DNA reads as TGTGCCAGCAGCGAGCGGGAGGGCCGAGGAGAGACCCAGTACTTC. Its protein product is CASSEREGRGETQYF. This chain links TRBV7-6 with TRBJ2-5, with 10 nucleotides matching TRBD2. The germline CDR1 and CDR2 sequences are SGHVS and FNYEAQ. The CDR3 is made up of 15 amino acids. V shed 5 bases, J shed 4 bases, and the junction held 7 bases outside the gene matches.

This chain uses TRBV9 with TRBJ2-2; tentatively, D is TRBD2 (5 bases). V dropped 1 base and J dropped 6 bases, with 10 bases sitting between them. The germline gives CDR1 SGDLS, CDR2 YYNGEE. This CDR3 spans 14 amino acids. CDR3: CASSVTGSAGELFF. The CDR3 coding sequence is TGTGCCAGCAGCGTAACGGGATCGGCCGGGGAGCTGTTTTTT.

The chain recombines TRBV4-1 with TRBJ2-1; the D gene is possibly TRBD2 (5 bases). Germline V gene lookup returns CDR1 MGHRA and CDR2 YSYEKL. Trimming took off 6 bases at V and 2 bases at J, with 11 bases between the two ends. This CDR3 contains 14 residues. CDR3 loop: CASSGPGTYNEQFF. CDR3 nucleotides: TGCGCCAGCAGTGGGCCGGGAACCTACAATGAGCAGTTCTTC.

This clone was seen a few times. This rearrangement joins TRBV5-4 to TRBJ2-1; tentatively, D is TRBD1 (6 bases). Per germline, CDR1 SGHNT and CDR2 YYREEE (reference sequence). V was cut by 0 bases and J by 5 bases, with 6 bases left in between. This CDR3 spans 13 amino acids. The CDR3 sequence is CASSLGTDNEQFF. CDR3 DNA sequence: TGTGCCAGCAGCTTGGGGACAGACAATGAGCAGTTCTTC.

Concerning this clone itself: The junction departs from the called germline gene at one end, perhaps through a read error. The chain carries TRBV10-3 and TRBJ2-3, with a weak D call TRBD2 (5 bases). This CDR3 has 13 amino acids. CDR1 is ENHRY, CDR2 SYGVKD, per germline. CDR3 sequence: CAISESRDLTQYF. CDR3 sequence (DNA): TGTGCCATCAGCGAGTCCCGGGATCTTACGCAGTATTTT.

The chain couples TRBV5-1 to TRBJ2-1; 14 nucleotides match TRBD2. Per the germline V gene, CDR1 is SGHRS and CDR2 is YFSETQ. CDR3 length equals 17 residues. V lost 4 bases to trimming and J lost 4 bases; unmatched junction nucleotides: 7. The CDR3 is CASSLTSGRAGYNEQFF. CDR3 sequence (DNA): TGCGCCAGCAGCCTGACTAGCGGGAGGGCTGGGTACAATGAGCAGTTCTTC.

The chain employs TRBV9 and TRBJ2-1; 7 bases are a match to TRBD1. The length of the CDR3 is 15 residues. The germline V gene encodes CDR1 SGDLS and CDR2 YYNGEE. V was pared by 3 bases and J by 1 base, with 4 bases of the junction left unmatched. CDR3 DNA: TGTGCCAGCAGCGCAGACAGGGAATCCTACAATGAGCAGTTCTTC. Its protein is CASSADRESYNEQFF.

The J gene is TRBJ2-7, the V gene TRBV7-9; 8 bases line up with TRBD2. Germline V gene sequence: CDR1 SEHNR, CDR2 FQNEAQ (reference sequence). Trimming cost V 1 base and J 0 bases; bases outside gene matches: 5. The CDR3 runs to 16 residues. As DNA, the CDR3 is TGTGCCAGCAGCTTAGTATCGGGGGGGAGCTCCTACGAGCAGTACTTC. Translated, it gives CASSLVSGGSSYEQYF. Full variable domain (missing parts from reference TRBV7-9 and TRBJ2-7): DTGVSQNPRHKITKRGQNVTFRCDPISEHNRLYWYRQTLGQGPEFLTYFQNEAQLEKSRLLSDRFSAERPKGSFSTLEIQRTEQGDSAMYLCASSLVSGGSSYEQYFGPGTRLTVT.

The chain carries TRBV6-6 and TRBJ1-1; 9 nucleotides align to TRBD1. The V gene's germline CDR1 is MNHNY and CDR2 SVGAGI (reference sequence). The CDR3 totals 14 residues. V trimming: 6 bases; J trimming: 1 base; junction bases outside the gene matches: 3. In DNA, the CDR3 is TGTGCCAGCAGAATACAGGGGGCGAACACTGAAGCTTTCTTT. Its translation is CASRIQGANTEAFF.

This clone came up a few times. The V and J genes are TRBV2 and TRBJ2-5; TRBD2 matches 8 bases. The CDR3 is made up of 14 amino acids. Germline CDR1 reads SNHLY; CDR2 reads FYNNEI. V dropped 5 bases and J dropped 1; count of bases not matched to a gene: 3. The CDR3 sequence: CASSSGRGQETQYF. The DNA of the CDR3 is TGTGCCAGCAGTAGCGGGAGAGGCCAAGAGACCCAGTACTTC. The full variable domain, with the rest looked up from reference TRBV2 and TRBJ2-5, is EPEVTQTPSHQVTQMGQEVILRCVPISNHLYFYWYRQILGQKVEFLVSFYNNEISEKSEIFDDQFSVERPDGSNFTLKIRSTKLEDSAMYFCASSSGRGQETQYFGPGTRLLVL.

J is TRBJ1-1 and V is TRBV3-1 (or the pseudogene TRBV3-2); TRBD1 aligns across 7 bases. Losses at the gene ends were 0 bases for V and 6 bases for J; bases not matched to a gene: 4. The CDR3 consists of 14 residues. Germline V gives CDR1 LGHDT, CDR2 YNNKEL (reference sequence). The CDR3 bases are TGTGCCAGCAGCCAAGAAGGGGGCCTTCCTGAAGCTTTCTTT. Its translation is CASSQEGGLPEAFF.

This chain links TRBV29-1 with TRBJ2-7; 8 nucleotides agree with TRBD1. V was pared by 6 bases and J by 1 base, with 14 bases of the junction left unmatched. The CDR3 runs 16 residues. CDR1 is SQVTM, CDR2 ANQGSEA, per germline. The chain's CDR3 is CSVGGARTGLSYEQYF. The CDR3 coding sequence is TGCAGCGTGGGGGGAGCCAGGACAGGGCTATCCTACGAGCAGTACTTC.

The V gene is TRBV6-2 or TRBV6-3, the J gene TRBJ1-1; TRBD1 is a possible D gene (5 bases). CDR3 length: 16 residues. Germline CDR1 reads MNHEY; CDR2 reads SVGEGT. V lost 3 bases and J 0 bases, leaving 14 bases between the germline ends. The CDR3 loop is CASSYHGRAMNTEAFF. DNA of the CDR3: TGTGCCAGCAGTTATCACGGCAGGGCTATGAACACTGAAGCTTTCTTT.

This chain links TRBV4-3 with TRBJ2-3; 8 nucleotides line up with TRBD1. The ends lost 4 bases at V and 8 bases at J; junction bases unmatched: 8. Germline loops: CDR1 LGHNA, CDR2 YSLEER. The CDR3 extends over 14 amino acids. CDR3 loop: CASSLDRGWGTQYF. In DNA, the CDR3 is TGCGCCAGCAGCCTCGACAGGGGCTGGGGTACGCAGTATTTT.

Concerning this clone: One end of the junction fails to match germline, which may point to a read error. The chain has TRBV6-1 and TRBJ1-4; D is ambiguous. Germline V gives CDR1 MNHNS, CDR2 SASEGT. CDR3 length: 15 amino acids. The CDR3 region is CASSEVIATNEKLFF. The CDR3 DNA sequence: TGTGCCAGCAGCGAAGTCATAGCAACTAATGAAAAACTGTTTTTT.

Here the CDR3 reads CASSTSVVSYEQYF. CDR3 in DNA: TGTGCCAGCAGCACCTCGGTGGTCTCCTACGAGCAGTACTTC. The chain joins TRBV6-5 to TRBJ2-7; D gene uncertain. V was cut by 6 bases and J by 0 bases, with 12 bases left in between. CDR3 size: 14 residues. Germline CDR1 MNHEY, CDR2 SVGAGI.

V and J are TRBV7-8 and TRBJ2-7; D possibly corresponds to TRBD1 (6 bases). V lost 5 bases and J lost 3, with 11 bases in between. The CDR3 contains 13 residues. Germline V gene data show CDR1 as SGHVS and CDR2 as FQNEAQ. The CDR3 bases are TGTGCCAGCAGCACGGACAGAGTCTACGAGCAGTACTTC. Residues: CASSTDRVYEQYF.